Shown below are 19 T cell receptor beta chains from a single sample sequenced in a study of blood T cell repertoires in COVID-19. The data were produced by immunoSEQ multiplex PCR, yet TCRdb's version contains in-frame clones alone and is incomplete. The data show some 200,000 clones, roughly 90% seen once. The sequenced sample consisted of PBMCs or T cells enriched from blood (not recorded which). These receptors were obtained from a woman under 40 who had recovered from COVID-19.

The genes are TRBV20-1 and TRBJ1-1, with no clear D. The CDR3 has 10 amino acids. Between the trimmed V and J ends, which lost 6 bases and 9 bases, there was a span of 11 bases. Germline V gene lookup returns CDR1 DFQATT and CDR2 SNEGSKA (reference sequence). The CDR3 DNA sequence: TGCAGTGCAATGCTCTATCAAGCTTTCTTT. This encodes CSAMLYQAFF.

The V and J genes are TRBV29-1 and TRBJ2-5, with 11 nucleotides matching TRBD2. Unmatched junction bases numbered 3, after V lost 3 bases and J lost 3 bases. There are 14 residues in the CDR3. Germline V CDR1 and CDR2: SQVTM, ANQGSEA. CDR3 residues: CSVDEGLAEETQYF. DNA for the CDR3: TGCAGCGTTGACGAGGGACTAGCGGAAGAGACCCAGTACTTC.

This sequence joins TRBV7-9 and TRBJ1-4, with 9 nucleotides matching TRBD1. V lost 3 bases and J lost 6; bases outside the gene matches: 8. The CDR3 loop spans 16 amino acids. Germline CDR1 is SEHNR and CDR2 is FQNEAQ (reference sequence). CDR3 nucleotides: TGTGCCAGCAGCTTCGGACGTAGGACAGGGGATGAAAAACTGTTTTTT. Its protein is CASSFGRRTGDEKLFF.

The V call is TRBV11-2, the J call TRBJ1-2; D possibly corresponds to TRBD1 (5 bases). CDR1 is SGHAT, CDR2 FQNNGV, per germline. V lost 1 base, J lost 8 bases, and 14 bases lay in between. The CDR3 length is 14 residues. The CDR3 is CASSLASGLSGYTF. The CDR3 DNA follows: TGTGCCAGCAGCTTAGCTTCAGGGTTAAGCGGCTACACCTTC.

The chain uses TRBV11-3 and TRBJ2-5, with 13 bases identical to TRBD2. Germline lookup yields CDR1 SGHNT and CDR2 YENEEA. There are 16 residues in the CDR3. J gave up 1 base and V 5 bases, and 4 bases lay outside the gene matches. CDR3 protein: CASSTGLAGAQETQYF. CDR3 nucleotide sequence: TGTGCCAGCAGCACAGGACTAGCGGGGGCCCAAGAGACCCAGTACTTC.

The gene calls are TRBV10-3 and TRBJ2-3; perhaps TRBD1 as D (5 bases). Trimming pared 9 bases from V and 1 base from J, leaving 11 bases between. The germline V gene has CDR1 ENHRY and CDR2 SYGVKD. This CDR3 is built from 13 residues. The CDR3 here is CAIQGLRTDTQYF. The CDR3 nucleotides are TGTGCCATTCAGGGTCTCCGCACAGATACGCAGTATTTT.

The V call is TRBV7-9, the J call TRBJ1-2, with 8 bases identical to TRBD1. The CDR3 covers 17 residues. Germline values: CDR1 SEHNR, CDR2 FQNEAQ (reference sequence). V shed 2 bases, J shed 2 bases, and the junction held 10 bases outside the gene matches. The CDR3 loop reads CASSLPGTGDRNYGYTF. CDR3 bases: TGTGCCAGCAGCTTACCCGGGACAGGAGACAGAAACTATGGCTACACCTTC.

The genes are TRBV27 and TRBJ2-4, with TRBD1 matching 7 bases. Looked up from germline, CDR1 is MNHEY and CDR2 is SMNVEV (reference sequence). J was trimmed by 1 base and V by 8 bases; bases with no gene match: 2. The CDR3 spans 13 residues. Here the CDR3 DNA reads TGTGCCAGCGTGGACAGGGCCAAAAACATTCAGTACTTC. Its protein product is CASVDRAKNIQYF.

The rearrangement joins TRBV27 to TRBJ2-7, with 7 bases that match TRBD1. Germline CDR1 and CDR2: MNHEY and SMNVEV (reference sequence). V dropped 3 bases and J dropped 0; count of bases not matched to a gene: 2. This CDR3 comprises 14 residues. This chain's CDR3 is CASSFGDSSYEQYF. For the CDR3, the DNA is TGTGCCAGCAGTTTTGGGGACAGCTCCTACGAGCAGTACTTC.

This clone was observed a single time. The chain carries TRBV11-2 and TRBJ2-4; 9 bases fit TRBD1. CDR1 and CDR2 from the germline V gene are SGHAT and FQNNGV. Losses at the gene ends were 4 bases for V and 8 bases for J; bases not matched to a gene: 9. This CDR3 has 15 residues. CDR3 nucleotide sequence: TGTGCCAGCAGCTCGCCCGGGACAGGGAGGCACATTCAGTACTTC. Amino acids: CASSSPGTGRHIQYF.

The genes are TRBV14 and TRBJ1-6, with D possibly being TRBD1 (5 bases). The germline V and J ends were trimmed by 1 base and 9 bases, with 13 bases remaining between them. The CDR3 runs 15 residues. Germline assignment: CDR1 SGHDN and CDR2 FVKESK. The CDR3, as DNA: TGTGCCAGCAGCCAAGCAGGGTTTCAGAGTTCACCCCTCCACTTT. Encoded protein: CASSQAGFQSSPLHF.

This clone has a handful of counts. The chain couples TRBV5-4 to TRBJ2-4; 7 nucleotides align to TRBD2. CDR1 SGHNT and CDR2 YYREEE come from the germline V gene (reference sequence). This CDR3 comprises 16 residues. V lost 3 bases to trimming and J lost 3 bases; unmatched junction nucleotides: 9. CDR3 sequence: CASSWGGRLGKNIQYF. For the CDR3, the DNA is TGTGCCAGCAGCTGGGGGGGGAGGCTGGGCAAAAACATTCAGTACTTC. Combining the CDR3 with reference TRBV5-4 and TRBJ2-4 gives the whole variable domain ETGVTQSPTHLIKTRGQQVTLRCSSQSGHNTVSWYQQALGQGPQFIFQYYREEENGRGNFPPRFSGLQFPNYSSELNVNALELDDSALYLCASSWGGRLGKNIQYFGAGTRLSVL.

The genes are TRBV5-1 and TRBJ1-3; maybe TRBD1 (5 bases). Germline V gene sequence: CDR1 SGHRS, CDR2 YFSETQ. V was trimmed by 6 bases and J by 2 bases, leaving 15 bases between them. This CDR3 has 15 amino acids. The CDR3 reads CASTYDGGTGNTIYF. The DNA of the CDR3 is TGCGCCAGCACCTACGACGGGGGGACTGGAAACACCATATATTTT.

The table lists this clone with a count of one. The chain carries TRBV9 and TRBJ2-3, with TRBD2 as a possible D gene (5 bases). Trimming removed 4 bases at V and 2 bases at J, with 14 bases between. CDR3 size: 15 residues. The germline gives CDR1 SGDLS, CDR2 YYNGEE. This CDR3 is CASSTRAPTTDTQYF. CDR3 DNA: TGTGCCAGCAGCACGCGGGCCCCTACCACAGATACGCAGTATTTT.

This chain links TRBV18 with TRBJ1-1; 7 bases are shared with TRBD1. V shed 1 base, J shed 5 bases, and the junction held 7 bases outside the gene matches. CDR1 is KGHSH, CDR2 LQKENI, per germline. The CDR3 is made up of 15 amino acids. The CDR3 nucleotides read TGTGCCAGCTCACCACAGGGGGCAGATAGGACTGAAGCTTTCTTT. Residues: CASSPQGADRTEAFF.

This chain joins TRBV5-1 and TRBJ2-3, with 8 bases that match TRBD2. The trim removed 0 bases at V and 2 bases at J, leaving 5 bases unmatched. CDR3 length equals 16 residues. CDR1 is SGHRS and CDR2 is YFSETQ in the germline V gene. The chain's CDR3 is CASSLEISGVTDTQYF. CDR3 nucleotide sequence: TGCGCCAGCAGCTTGGAAATTAGCGGGGTCACAGATACGCAGTATTTT. Full variable domain (rest looked up from reference TRBV5-1 and TRBJ2-3): KAGVTQTPRYLIKTRGQQVTLSCSPISGHRSVSWYQQTPGQGLQFLFEYFSETQRNKGNFPGRFSGRQFSNSRSEMNVSTLELGDSALYLCASSLEISGVTDTQYFGPGTRLTVL.

This clone was counted a single time. The chain uses TRBV2 and TRBJ2-3, with a possible D match to TRBD1 (5 bases). Germline V lookup: CDR1 SNHLY, CDR2 FYNNEI. With 11 bases removed from V and 3 bases from J, the gap between germline ends came to 18 bases. The CDR3 is 14 residues long. DNA for the CDR3: TGTGCCCTAAGGGGTGGGGTGTTAACAGATACGCAGTATTTT. This translates into CALRGGVLTDTQYF.

The rearrangement links TRBV9 to TRBJ2-7; TRBD1 matches 8 bases. CDR1 SGDLS and CDR2 YYNGEE come from the germline V gene. V was clipped by 3 bases and J by 0 bases; unmatched bases: 5. This CDR3 has 15 residues. The CDR3 sequence is CASSAGQGSSYEQYF. CDR3 DNA: TGTGCCAGCAGCGCAGGACAGGGCAGCTCCTACGAGCAGTACTTC.

J is TRBJ2-1 and V is TRBV18; 9 bases are a match to TRBD2. Trimming removed 4 bases from V and 3 bases from J; junction bases left unmatched: 1. The CDR3 is made up of 14 amino acids. Germline-derived CDR1 and CDR2 are KGHSH and LQKENI. CDR3 sequence (DNA): TGTGCCAGCTCACGACTAGCGGACTACAATGAGCAGTTCTTC. It codes for CASSRLADYNEQFF.